A single sample is the source of the 29 T cell receptor beta chains below, sequenced in a study of radiation and T cells in renal cell carcinoma. Noted treatment: treatment-naive control, cytoreductive nephrectomy. Only in-frame clones appear in the TCRdb table, and some are missing; sequencing was by immunoSEQ multiplex PCR. The sample has about 5,600 clones, about two thirds seen once. Sequences were derived from tumor tissue, sampled from a patient whose treatment was nephrectomy without radiotherapy. The source of these receptors is a human donor with renal cell carcinoma.

The chain combines TRBV18 with TRBJ1-1; possible D gene TRBD1, 5 bases. This CDR3 comprises 14 residues. V was clipped by 3 bases and J by 4 bases, with 12 bases between them. Germline V CDR1 and CDR2: KGHSH, LQKENI. CDR3 in amino acids: CASSPLGESTEAFF. As DNA, the CDR3 is TGTGCCAGCTCACCCTTAGGGGAAAGCACTGAAGCTTTCTTT.

The V and J genes are TRBV7-9 and TRBJ2-7; tentative D call: TRBD1 (6 bases). CDR3 length equals 16 residues. V lost 1 base and J lost 0, with 13 bases in between. The germline gives CDR1 SEHNR, CDR2 FQNEAQ (reference sequence). In nucleotides, the CDR3 is TGTGCCAGCAGCTTAGGGGGGCTAGGGGACTCCTACGAGCAGTACTTC. This encodes CASSLGGLGDSYEQYF.

This chain joins TRBV27 and TRBJ2-3, with 7 positions matching TRBD1. The CDR3 contains 14 residues. Looked up from germline, CDR1 is MNHEY and CDR2 is SMNVEV (reference sequence). With 5 bases clipped from V and 3 bases from J, the junction kept 5 bases outside the gene matches. The CDR3 DNA follows: TGTGCCAGCAGTCCAGGGACAGAGACAGATACGCAGTATTTT. Its translation is CASSPGTETDTQYF.

The V call is TRBV10-3, the J call TRBJ2-7; D gene unclear. The germline V gene has CDR1 ENHRY and CDR2 SYGVKD. Trimming stripped 3 bases from V and 2 bases from J, with 17 bases between. The CDR3 contains 16 residues. CDR3 protein: CAISDLKGQRAYEQYF. CDR3 sequence (DNA): TGTGCCATCAGTGATCTCAAGGGCCAACGGGCCTACGAGCAGTACTTC.

The rearrangement links TRBV7-9 to TRBJ1-3; D unresolved. This CDR3 is 14 amino acids long. Germline V CDR1 and CDR2: SEHNR, FQNEAQ (reference sequence). The V end lost 5 bases, the J end lost 0 bases, and 8 bases lay between the germline ends. The CDR3 loop is CASSKIYSGNTIYF. DNA of the CDR3: TGTGCCAGCAGCAAGATTTACTCTGGAAACACCATATATTTT. Combining the CDR3 with reference TRBV7-9 and TRBJ1-3 gives the whole variable domain DTGVSQNPRHKITKRGQNVTFRCDPISEHNRLYWYRQTLGQGPEFLTYFQNEAQLEKSRLLSDRFSAERPKGSFSTLEIQRTEQGDSAMYLCASSKIYSGNTIYFGEGSWLTVV.

The chain is built from TRBV6-5 and TRBJ1-4; 9 bases line up with TRBD1. Per germline, CDR1 MNHEY and CDR2 SVGAGI. This CDR3 region has 15 residues. The junction had 9 bases not matched to a gene; V was cut back by 6 bases and J by 7 bases. CDR3 protein: CASRTGTGQSEKLFF. The CDR3 coding sequence is TGTGCCAGCAGAACAGGGACAGGGCAGAGTGAAAAACTGTTTTTT.

The chain joins TRBV7-9 to TRBJ2-5; D call uncertain. CDR1 and CDR2 from the germline V gene are SEHNR and FQNEAQ (reference sequence). V was clipped by 5 bases and J by 5 bases, with 12 bases between them. The CDR3 has 13 amino acids. DNA for the CDR3: TGTGCCAGCAGCCGTCATGATGGGGAGACCCAGTACTTC. Protein product: CASSRHDGETQYF.

This clone was seen more than once but under ten times. This chain connects TRBV29-1 to TRBJ1-2; D ambiguous. Germline-derived CDR1 and CDR2 are SQVTM and ANQGSEA. This CDR3 is 13 amino acids long. The ends were cut back, 4 bases at V and 4 bases at J, with 13 bases in the middle. Here the CDR3 DNA reads TGCAGCGTTGCCCCCGGCCAGCGCTATGGCTACACCTTC. Encoded protein: CSVAPGQRYGYTF.

V is TRBV18 and J is TRBJ2-7, with TRBD2 matching over 8 bases. Germline loops: CDR1 KGHSH, CDR2 LQKENI. V shed 2 bases, J shed 5 bases, and the junction held 8 bases outside the gene matches. CDR3 size: 15 residues. In DNA, the CDR3 is TGTGCCAGCTCACCAAGAGCTACGGGAGGGGACGAGCAGTACTTC. Protein sequence: CASSPRATGGDEQYF.

This rearrangement joins TRBV30 to TRBJ2-7; 8 bases fit TRBD1. In germline, CDR1 is GTSNPN, CDR2 SVGIG (reference sequence). The CDR3 is made up of 16 amino acids. V lost 3 bases, J lost 3 bases, and 13 bases stayed unmatched. The CDR3 loop is CAWSNKRTGQRYEQYF. The CDR3 DNA reads as TGTGCCTGGAGCAATAAGAGGACAGGGCAACGCTACGAGCAGTACTTC.

This clone was seen more than once but under ten times. This chain uses TRBV7-2 with TRBJ2-1; 14 bases align to TRBD2. Losses at the gene ends were 4 bases for V and 9 bases for J; bases not matched to a gene: 5. CDR1 is SGHTA and CDR2 is FQGNSA in the germline V gene. The CDR3 has 15 residues. The CDR3 is CASSSGGLAGVEQFF. The DNA for the CDR3 is TGTGCCAGCAGCTCCGGGGGACTAGCGGGAGTTGAGCAGTTCTTC.

The rearrangement links TRBV7-9 to TRBJ1-3; no firm D call. The CDR3 spans 16 residues. Trimming removed 1 base at V and 2 bases at J, with 12 bases between. In germline, CDR1 is SEHNR, CDR2 FQNEAQ (reference sequence). CDR3 DNA sequence: TGTGCCAGCAGCTTAGAGTTGGGAGGAACTGGAAACACCATATATTTT. This gives the protein CASSLELGGTGNTIYF.

The V gene is TRBV6-5, the J gene TRBJ2-2; perhaps TRBD2 as D (5 bases). Germline V lookup: CDR1 MNHEY, CDR2 SVGAGI. Trimming pared 9 bases from V and 7 bases from J, leaving 18 bases between. This CDR3 is built from 14 residues. DNA for the CDR3: TGTGCCAGTCGAATCGGACTCACTGGCGGGGAGCTGTTTTTT. Residues: CASRIGLTGGELFF.

The J gene is TRBJ1-2, the V gene TRBV14; D may be TRBD1 (5 bases). V was shortened by 0 bases and J by 5 bases, with 7 bases between the two germline ends. Germline CDR1 and CDR2: SGHDN and FVKESK. The CDR3 totals 13 residues. The CDR3 nucleotides are TGTGCCAGCAGCCAAGACGCAGGGTATGGCTACACCTTC. Translating it yields CASSQDAGYGYTF.

The V and J genes are TRBV4-1 and TRBJ2-3; 9 nucleotides line up with TRBD2. V gave up 0 bases and J gave up 2 bases; unmatched junction bases: 6. The CDR3 totals 17 residues. Germline CDR1 is MGHRA and CDR2 is YSYEKL. CDR3 sequence: CASSQDFLAGYTDTQYF. In DNA form, the CDR3 reads TGCGCCAGCAGCCAAGATTTTCTAGCGGGATACACAGATACGCAGTATTTT.

The V and J genes are TRBV21-1 and TRBJ1-1; TRBD1, the table's D call, was not compared with the DNA. TRBV21-1 is marked as a pseudogene. The CDR3 runs to 16 residues. The CDR3 spells CASSKSGLQLNTEAFF. In DNA form, the CDR3 reads TGTGCCAGCAGCAAAAGTGGCTTGCAATTGAACACTGAAGCTTTCTTT.

This rearrangement joins TRBV27 to TRBJ2-1, with unresolved D. The CDR3 extends over 13 amino acids. V gave up 0 bases and J gave up 7 bases, with 7 bases separating them. CDR1 and CDR2 (germline): MNHEY, SMNVEV (reference sequence). The CDR3 nucleotides are TGTGCCAGCAGTTTATCGATGGGGAATGAGCAGTTCTTC. Translation gives CASSLSMGNEQFF.

The gene calls are TRBV6-6 and TRBJ2-7, with D tentatively TRBD1 or TRBD2 (5 bases each). The CDR3 totals 13 residues. From germline, CDR1 is MNHNY and CDR2 SVGAGI (reference sequence). Trimming left V 7 bases short and J 3 bases short, with 13 bases between. The CDR3 reads CASTGDGYYEQYF. The CDR3 DNA sequence: TGTGCCAGCACCGGGGACGGATACTACGAGCAGTACTTC.

This sequence joins TRBV5-1 and TRBJ2-1; 16 bases fit TRBD2. The trim removed 4 bases at V and 3 bases at J, leaving 4 bases unmatched. Looked up from germline, CDR1 is SGHRS and CDR2 is YFSETQ. The CDR3 runs 17 residues. CDR3 nucleotides: TGCGCCAGCAGCGAGGGACTAGCGGGAGGGAGCTACAATGAGCAGTTCTTC. Translated, it gives CASSEGLAGGSYNEQFF.

The chain recombines TRBV5-5 with TRBJ1-2, with D possibly TRBD1 on 6 matching bases. V shed 4 bases and J shed 8 bases, with 15 bases lying between them. The germline V gene has CDR1 SGHKS and CDR2 YYEKEE (reference sequence). This CDR3 contains 13 residues. The DNA for the CDR3 is TGTGCCAGCAGCACGACAGGTCTCGGGGGCTACACCTTC. Translation: CASSTTGLGGYTF. Combining the CDR3 with reference TRBV5-5 and TRBJ1-2 gives the whole variable domain DAGVTQSPTHLIKTRGQQVTLRCSPISGHKSVSWYQQVLGQGPQFIFQYYEKEERGRGNFPDRFSARQFPNYSSELNVNALLLGDSALYLCASSTTGLGGYTFGSGTRLTVV.

The rearrangement links TRBV9 to TRBJ2-5; TRBD2 might be the D (6 bases). The J call could be wrong; TRBJ2-7 is a better fit for the DNA end. Germline CDR1 SGDLS, CDR2 YYNGEE. This CDR3 is 15 amino acids long. CDR3: CASSVESEGLGEQYF. The CDR3 DNA is TGTGCCAGCAGCGTAGAGTCGGAGGGCCTGGGCGAGCAGTACTTC.

The chain recombines TRBV9 with TRBJ1-4; 9 nucleotides agree with TRBD1. Germline V gene data show CDR1 as SGDLS and CDR2 as YYNGEE. After removal of 3 bases from V and 7 bases from J, the junction contained 1 base not matched to a gene. The CDR3 is made up of 13 amino acids. CDR3 protein: CASSATGGEKLFF. The CDR3 region has the DNA TGTGCCAGCAGCGCGACAGGGGGTGAAAAACTGTTTTTT.

The V gene is TRBV18, the J gene TRBJ2-1; TRBD2 aligns across 8 bases. The length of the CDR3 is 14 residues. Trimming at V came to 6 bases and at J to 7 bases, leaving 8 bases not matched to a gene. Germline V lookup: CDR1 KGHSH, CDR2 LQKENI. The CDR3: CASSPGGGANEQFF. CDR3 DNA: TGTGCCAGCTCTCCGGGAGGGGGAGCTAATGAGCAGTTCTTC.

The genes are TRBV6-1 and TRBJ2-7; D is possibly TRBD2 (6 bases). V was trimmed by 7 bases and J by 3 bases, leaving 16 bases between them. Germline V gene lookup returns CDR1 MNHNS and CDR2 SASEGT. The CDR3 totals 14 residues. CDR3 nucleotide sequence: TGTGCCAGCACATTGATTGGAGGGAACTACGAGCAGTACTTC. Translating gives CASTLIGGNYEQYF.

The V gene is TRBV6-5, the J gene TRBJ1-6; D not resolved. Trimming left V 4 bases short and J 7 bases short, with 14 bases between. The germline V gene encodes CDR1 MNHEY and CDR2 SVGAGI. CDR3 length: 15 residues. Here the CDR3 reads CASSSPPTRNSPLHF. DNA of the CDR3: TGTGCCAGCAGTTCCCCCCCCACAAGGAATTCACCCCTCCACTTT.

By frequency in the sample, this clone is medium-sized (0.01 to 0.1%). The rearrangement uses TRBV4-1 and TRBJ2-2; weak D call: TRBD2 (6 bases). This CDR3 spans 19 amino acids. Trimming removed 0 bases at V and 6 bases at J, with 23 bases between. The germline gives CDR1 MGHRA, CDR2 YSYEKL. CDR3 coding DNA: TGCGCCAGCAGCCAAGATAAGTCCCGAGCGGTCCCGGGGGCCGGGGAGCTGTTTTTT. Protein product: CASSQDKSRAVPGAGELFF.

This sequence joins TRBV19 and TRBJ2-2; no reliable D call. Germline CDR1 reads LNHDA; CDR2 reads SQIVND (reference sequence). The CDR3 consists of 16 residues. V was shortened by 6 bases and J by 5 bases, with 19 bases between the two germline ends. CDR3 bases: TGTGCCAGTAGCCCTCCGGCGGTAGGTGAGACCGGGGAGCTGTTTTTT. Residues: CASSPPAVGETGELFF.

This clone came up a few times. V is TRBV30 and J is TRBJ1-6; D is uncertain. Trimming left V 4 bases short and J 5 bases short, with 6 bases between. The CDR3 is 12 residues long. Germline loops: CDR1 GTSNPN, CDR2 SVGIG (reference sequence). This CDR3 reads CAWTVNNSPLHF. CDR3 in DNA: TGTGCCTGGACAGTAAATAATTCACCCCTCCACTTT.

By sample share, this clone is large. This chain connects TRBV5-1 to TRBJ2-5; no reliable D call. Per germline, CDR1 SGHRS and CDR2 YFSETQ. The CDR3 runs 13 residues. V gave up 4 bases and J gave up 9 bases, with 16 bases separating them. The CDR3 protein is CASSPDPYKAQYF. CDR3 DNA: TGCGCCAGCAGCCCGGACCCCTATAAGGCCCAGTACTTC.